Listed below are T cell receptor beta chains from one sample, sequenced in a study of cytomegalovirus exposure and HLA in healthy donors. Only in-frame clones appear in the TCRdb table, and some are missing; sequencing was by immunoSEQ multiplex PCR. The sample comprises some 190,000 clones, 77% of which are singletons, and around 1.5% rests with the top ten. The sequenced sample consisted of PBMCs. These receptors were taken from a young man in good health and CMV-seronegative. Each CDR3 is given with its conserved first and last residue. Each record gives: CDR3 protein, CDR3 DNA, D gene, clone size, V gene, J gene. D genes are given only for firm matches. Clone size is given for some rows only: seen once, a few or many times, or a class if the clone is expanded.

CASSYSGRRYEQYF	TGTGCCAGCAGTTACAGCGGGAGGCGGTACGAGCAGTACTTC	TRBD2	-	TRBV6-6	TRBJ2-7
CASSLATGKRGYTF	TGTGCCAGCAGCTTAGCGACAGGGAAAAGGGGCTACACCTTC	TRBD1	once	TRBV7-9	TRBJ1-2
CASSLGTSGRWRETQYF	TGTGCCAGCAGTTTAGGGACTAGCGGGAGATGGAGAGAGACCCAGTACTTC	TRBD2	-	TRBV27	TRBJ2-5
CASSNSGGSTDTQYF	TGTGCCAGCAGCAATAGCGGGGGTAGCACAGATACGCAGTATTTT	TRBD2	-	TRBV7-2	TRBJ2-3
CASSPRGRNTEAFF	TGTGCCAGCAGCCCCAGGGGACGGAACACTGAAGCTTTCTTT	-	-	TRBV11-3	TRBJ1-1
CASSITPGTGMVKHEQFF	TGTGCCAGCAGTATCACCCCCGGGACAGGGATGGTGAAGCATGAGCAGTTCTTC	TRBD1	once	TRBV27	TRBJ2-1
CASRNGVRDTEAFF	TGTGCCAGCAGGAACGGAGTCAGGGACACTGAAGCTTTCTTT	-	-	TRBV6-6	TRBJ1-1
CASSLIQGNYGYTF	TGCGCCAGCAGCTTGATACAGGGGAACTATGGCTACACCTTC	TRBD1	once	TRBV5-1	TRBJ1-2
CASSLAGLTDTQYF	TGCGCCAGCAGCTTGGCCGGTCTCACAGATACGCAGTATTTT	-	-	TRBV5-1	TRBJ2-3
CASSVSVNTEAFF	TGTGCCAGTAGTGTTTCCGTGAACACTGAAGCTTTCTTT	-	few	TRBV19	TRBJ1-1
CASSLGQGTYNEQFF	TGTGCCAGCAGCTTGGGACAGGGTACCTACAATGAGCAGTTCTTC	TRBD1	few	TRBV5-4	TRBJ2-1
CATRRGGGVTNTEAFF	TGTGCCACCAGACGGGGAGGTGGGGTGACTAACACTGAAGCTTTCTTT	-	-	TRBV19	TRBJ1-1
CSVTEGGPSIAFF	TGCAGCGTCACAGAAGGGGGCCCCTCGATAGCTTTCTTT	TRBD1	-	TRBV29-1	TRBJ1-1
CAWRRGGQETQYF	TGTGCCTGGAGGCGAGGCGGCCAAGAGACCCAGTACTTC	-	-	TRBV30	TRBJ2-5
CASSGSGGETQYF	TGTGCCAGCAGCGGTAGCGGGGGTGAGACCCAGTACTTC	TRBD2	once	TRBV7-2	TRBJ2-5
CASSPLAGGSYNEQFF	TGTGCCAGCTCACCACTGGCGGGAGGCTCCTACAATGAGCAGTTCTTC	TRBD2	-	TRBV18	TRBJ2-1
CAISPEFQGGGYTF	TGTGCCATCAGCCCCGAGTTTCAGGGGGGCGGCTACACCTTC	TRBD1	-	TRBV10-3	TRBJ1-2
CATSRQGAYEQYF	TGTGCCACCAGCAGACAGGGCGCCTACGAGCAGTACTTC	-	-	TRBV15	TRBJ2-7
CATSDRLNYGYTF	TGTGCCACGTCGGACAGACTTAACTATGGCTACACCTTC	-	-	TRBV6-1	TRBJ1-2
CASSQAWGAAPNEKLFF	TGCGCCAGCAGCCAAGCCTGGGGAGCAGCGCCCAATGAAAAACTGTTTTTT	-	once	TRBV4-3	TRBJ1-4
CPIILSSTGQPYEQYF	TGCCCCATAATCCTCAGCTCGACGGGACAGCCCTACGAGCAGTACTTC	TRBD1	-	TRBV5-4	TRBJ2-7
CASSAYRGKAGELFF	TGTGCCAGCAGCGCCTACAGGGGGAAGGCCGGGGAGCTGTTTTTT	TRBD1	-	TRBV9	TRBJ2-2
CASSQDQRGWNYGYTF	TGCGCCAGCAGCCAAGATCAAAGGGGTTGGAACTATGGCTACACCTTC	-	once	TRBV4-3	TRBJ1-2
CAWSDGTGGGYTF	TGTGCCTGGAGTGATGGGACAGGAGGTGGCTACACCTTC	TRBD1	few	TRBV30	TRBJ1-2
CTSSQGGVLDYGYTF	TGCACCAGCAGCCAAGGGGGGGTGTTGGACTATGGCTACACCTTC	-	-	TRBV1	TRBJ1-2
CASSLRTGGRETQYF	TGTGCCAGCAGCCTACGGACAGGGGGCAGGGAGACCCAGTACTTC	TRBD1	-	TRBV2	TRBJ2-5
CASRRDSLTSAFF	TGTGCCAGCAGGCGGGACTCCCTAACTTCGGCTTTCTTT	-	-	TRBV6-6	TRBJ1-1
CASRPGDWTSDTQYF	TGTGCCAGCAGACCCGGGGACTGGACGTCGGATACGCAGTATTTT	-	few	TRBV9	TRBJ2-3
CASSQTTGSGANVLTF	TGCGCCAGCAGCCAAACGACAGGATCTGGGGCCAACGTCCTGACTTTC	-	-	TRBV4-1	TRBJ2-6
CASRSGTGGPGELFF	TGTGCCAGCAGATCCGGGACAGGGGGACCCGGGGAGCTGTTTTTT	TRBD1	-	TRBV7-9	TRBJ2-2
CASSGQGNTEAFF	TGTGCCAGCAGTGGACAGGGGAACACTGAAGCTTTCTTT	TRBD1	-	TRBV6-1	TRBJ1-1
CASSLSRNIQYF	TGTGCCAGCAGCTTATCCCGAAACATTCAGTACTTC	-	once	TRBV7-9	TRBJ2-4
CASSEGLAGEQFF	TGTGCCAGCAGCGAGGGACTAGCTGGTGAGCAGTTCTTC	TRBD2	-	TRBV6-4	TRBJ2-1
CASSPRTITYEQYF	TGTGCCAGCAGCCCCAGGACTATCACCTACGAGCAGTACTTC	-	-	TRBV7-2	TRBJ2-7
CASNLAGSSYNEQFF	TGTGCCAGCAACCTAGCGGGGAGCTCCTACAATGAGCAGTTCTTC	TRBD2	-	TRBV9	TRBJ2-1
CASSTRGDTEAFF	TGTGCCAGCAGTACCAGGGGGGACACTGAAGCTTTCTTT	TRBD1	-	TRBV7-8	TRBJ1-1
CASSESGTEYALSYGYTF	TGTGCCAGCAGTGAATCGGGGACAGAGTACGCCTTATCCTATGGCTACACCTTC	TRBD1	-	TRBV25-1	TRBJ1-2
CASSLEVQGRHEQYF	TGCGCCAGCAGCTTGGAGGTCCAGGGTCGCCACGAGCAGTACTTC	-	-	TRBV5-1	TRBJ2-7
CASRKDRDYGYTF	TGTGCCAGCAGGAAGGACAGGGACTATGGCTACACCTTC	TRBD1	few	TRBV6-5	TRBJ1-2
CASSPLAGRGAYEQYF	TGTGCCAGCAGTCCCCTAGCGGGCAGGGGTGCCTACGAGCAGTACTTC	TRBD2	-	TRBV27	TRBJ2-7
CASSFRRDDGIKRTQYF	TGTGCCAGCAGCTTCCGGCGGGACGACGGGATTAAGAGGACCCAGTACTTC	-	-	TRBV7-8	TRBJ2-5
CASSLSGNPNNEQFF	TGTGCCAGCAGCTTAAGCGGGAATCCGAACAATGAGCAGTTCTTC	TRBD2	-	TRBV7-8	TRBJ2-1
CASSLTGDNEQFF	TGCGCCAGCAGCTTAACAGGGGACAATGAGCAGTTCTTC	TRBD1	-	TRBV5-1	TRBJ2-1
CASSQDWGVVNTEAFF	TGTGCCAGCAGCCAAGATTGGGGAGTGGTGAACACTGAAGCTTTCTTT	-	-	TRBV14	TRBJ1-1
CASKSAGERGEAFF	TGTGCCAGTAAATCGGCAGGGGAGAGAGGTGAAGCTTTCTTT	-	-	TRBV19	TRBJ1-1
CASSQAGTGGEKLFF	TGCGCCAGCAGCCAAGCCGGGACAGGGGGCGAAAAACTGTTTTTT	TRBD1	-	TRBV4-3	TRBJ1-4
CASSIRSGSTDTQYF	TGTGCCAGTAGTATTCGTAGCGGGAGCACAGATACGCAGTATTTT	TRBD2	once	TRBV19	TRBJ2-3
CASSSSLAGELFF	TGTGCCAGCAGTAGCTCCCTGGCCGGGGAGCTGTTTTTT	-	-	TRBV6-1	TRBJ2-2
CSSYPGGRGTEAFF	TGCAGCTCCTACCCAGGGGGTAGGGGCACTGAAGCTTTCTTT	TRBD1	-	TRBV29-1	TRBJ1-1
CASSEGGAAGYTF	TGTGCCAGCAGCGAGGGGGGGGCGGCTGGCTACACCTTC	-	-	TRBV6-5	TRBJ1-2
CASSFWTGSTEAFF	TGTGCCAGCAGCTTTTGGACAGGGAGCACTGAAGCTTTCTTT	TRBD1	-	TRBV5-5	TRBJ1-1
CASSLAASGQETQYF	TGCGCCAGCAGCTTGGCGGCTAGCGGACAAGAGACCCAGTACTTC	TRBD2	-	TRBV5-1	TRBJ2-5
CASSIFRDRESYEQYF	TGCGCCAGCAGCATTTTTCGGGACAGGGAATCCTACGAGCAGTACTTC	TRBD1	-	TRBV4-3	TRBJ2-7
CASSQDQRRGLDTQYF	TGCGCCAGCAGCCAAGATCAAAGGAGGGGGCTAGATACGCAGTATTTT	-	-	TRBV4-3	TRBJ2-3